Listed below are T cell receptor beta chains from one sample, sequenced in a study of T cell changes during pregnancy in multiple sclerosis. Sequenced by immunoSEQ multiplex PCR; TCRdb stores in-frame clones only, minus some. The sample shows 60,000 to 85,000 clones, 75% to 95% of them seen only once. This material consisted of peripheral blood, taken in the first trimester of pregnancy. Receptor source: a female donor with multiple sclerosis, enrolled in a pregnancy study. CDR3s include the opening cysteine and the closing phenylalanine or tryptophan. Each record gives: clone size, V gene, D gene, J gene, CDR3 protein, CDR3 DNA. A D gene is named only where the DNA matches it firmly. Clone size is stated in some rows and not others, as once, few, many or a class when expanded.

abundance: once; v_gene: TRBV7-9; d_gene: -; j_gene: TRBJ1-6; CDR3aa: CASSFEINSPLHF; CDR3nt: TGTGCCAGCAGCTTTGAGATAAATTCACCCCTCCACTTT
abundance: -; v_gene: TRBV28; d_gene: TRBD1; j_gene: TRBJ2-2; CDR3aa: CASIAEQGGVTGELFF; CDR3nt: TGTGCCAGCATCGCCGAACAGGGGGGTGTCACCGGGGAGCTGTTTTTT
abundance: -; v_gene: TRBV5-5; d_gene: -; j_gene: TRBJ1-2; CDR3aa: CASSLVPGMLNYGYTF; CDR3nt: TGTGCCAGCAGCTTGGTCCCAGGAATGCTTAACTATGGCTACACCTTC
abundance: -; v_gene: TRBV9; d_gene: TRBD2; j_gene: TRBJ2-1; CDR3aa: CASSAEGLAAYNEQFF; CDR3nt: TGTGCCAGCAGCGCGGAGGGACTAGCGGCCTACAATGAGCAGTTCTTC
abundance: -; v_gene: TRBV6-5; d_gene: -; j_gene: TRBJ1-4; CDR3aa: CASSIFPGGGEKLFF; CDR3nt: TGTGCCAGCAGTATTTTTCCGGGGGGGGGAGAAAAACTGTTTTTT
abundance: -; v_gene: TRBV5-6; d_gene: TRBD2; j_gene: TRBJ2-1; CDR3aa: CASSTGLAPNNEQFF; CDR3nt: TGTGCCAGCAGCACGGGACTAGCGCCGAACAATGAGCAGTTCTTC
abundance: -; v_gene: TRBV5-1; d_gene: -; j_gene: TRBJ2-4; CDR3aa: CAIPGKTAKNIQYF; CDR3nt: TGCGCCATTCCAGGGAAGACGGCCAAAAACATTCAGTACTTC
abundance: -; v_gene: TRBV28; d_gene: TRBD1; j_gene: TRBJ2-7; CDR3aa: CASSLGARQGSYEQYF; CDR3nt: TGTGCCAGCAGCCTCGGAGCGAGACAGGGTTCCTACGAGCAGTACTTC
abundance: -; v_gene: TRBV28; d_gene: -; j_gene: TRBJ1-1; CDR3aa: CASRRQNTEAFF; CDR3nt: TGTGCCAGCAGGCGGCAGAACACTGAAGCTTTCTTT
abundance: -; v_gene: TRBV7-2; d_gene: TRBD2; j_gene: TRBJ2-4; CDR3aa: CASSLGTAGGENIQYF; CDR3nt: TGTGCCAGCAGCTTAGGGACAGCGGGGGGAGAAAACATTCAGTACTTC
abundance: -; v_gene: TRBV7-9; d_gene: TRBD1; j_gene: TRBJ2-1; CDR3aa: CASSLGGQDRSYNEQFF; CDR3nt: TGTGCCAGCAGCTTAGGGGGGCAGGACAGGTCCTACAATGAGCAGTTCTTC
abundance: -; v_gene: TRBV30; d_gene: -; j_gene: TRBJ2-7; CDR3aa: CAWSPGSGQYF; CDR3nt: TGTGCCTGGAGCCCTGGTTCCGGGCAGTACTTC
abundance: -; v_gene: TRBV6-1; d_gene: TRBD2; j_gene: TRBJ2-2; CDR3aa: CASSDQPLAGNTGELFF; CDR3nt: TGTGCCAGCAGTGATCAACCACTAGCGGGTAACACCGGGGAGCTGTTTTTT
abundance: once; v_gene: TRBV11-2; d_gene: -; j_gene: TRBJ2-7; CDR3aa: CASSGTSYEQYF; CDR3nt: TGTGCCAGCAGTGGCACCTCCTACGAGCAGTACTTC
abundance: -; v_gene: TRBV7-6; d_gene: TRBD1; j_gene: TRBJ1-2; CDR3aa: CASSLALSKEGAGSGGYTF; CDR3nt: TGTGCCAGCAGCTTAGCGCTATCGAAAGAGGGGGCTGGATCGGGCGGCTACACCTTC
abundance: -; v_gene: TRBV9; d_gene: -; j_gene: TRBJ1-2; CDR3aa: CASSVGRGGYGYTF; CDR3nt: TGTGCCAGCAGCGTAGGGAGGGGAGGCTATGGCTACACCTTC
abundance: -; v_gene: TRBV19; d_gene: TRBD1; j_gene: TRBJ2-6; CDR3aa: CASSKSRQGVLGANVLTF; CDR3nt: TGTGCCAGTAGTAAGTCGAGACAGGGGGTCTTGGGGGCCAACGTCCTGACTTTC
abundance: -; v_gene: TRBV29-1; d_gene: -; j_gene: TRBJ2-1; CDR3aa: CSVLPLGAGYNEQFF; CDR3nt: TGCAGCGTCCTCCCCCTGGGGGCCGGCTACAATGAGCAGTTCTTC
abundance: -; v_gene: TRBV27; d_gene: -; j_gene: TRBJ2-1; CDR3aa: CASSSPWGEQVNEQFF; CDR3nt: TGTGCCAGCAGTTCCCCCTGGGGGGAGCAGGTCAATGAGCAGTTCTTC
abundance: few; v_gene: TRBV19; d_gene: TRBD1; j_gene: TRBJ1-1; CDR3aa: CASSMDRAGEGEAFF; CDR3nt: TGTGCCAGTAGTATGGACAGGGCTGGTGAGGGTGAAGCTTTCTTT
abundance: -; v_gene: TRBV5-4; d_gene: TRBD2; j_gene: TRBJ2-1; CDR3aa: CASSLGLAGPNEQFF; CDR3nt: TGTGCCAGCAGCTTGGGGCTAGCGGGACCCAATGAGCAGTTCTTC
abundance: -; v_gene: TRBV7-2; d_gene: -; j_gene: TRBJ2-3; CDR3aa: CASSFLGPQGGDTQYF; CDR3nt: TGTGCCAGCAGCTTCCTCGGGCCGCAGGGGGGAGATACGCAGTATTTT
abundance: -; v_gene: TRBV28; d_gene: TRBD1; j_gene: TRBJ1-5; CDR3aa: CASSQDRDSQHF; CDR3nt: TGTGCCAGCAGCCAAGACAGGGACTCCCAGCATTTT
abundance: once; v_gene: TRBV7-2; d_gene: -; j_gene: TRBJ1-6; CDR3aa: CASSPRAGYDSPLHF; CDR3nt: TGTGCCAGCAGCCCCAGGGCGGGGTATGATTCACCCCTCCACTTT
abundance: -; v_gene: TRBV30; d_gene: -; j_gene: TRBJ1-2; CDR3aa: CAWSIGTQYTF; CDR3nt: TGTGCCTGGAGTATCGGGACTCAGTACACCTTC
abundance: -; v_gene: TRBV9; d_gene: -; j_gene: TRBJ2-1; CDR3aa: CASSGKGDKSYNEQFF; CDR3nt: TGTGCCAGCAGCGGTAAGGGGGACAAATCCTACAATGAGCAGTTCTTC
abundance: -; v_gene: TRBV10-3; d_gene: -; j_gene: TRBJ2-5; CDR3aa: CAISMATQETQYF; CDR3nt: TGTGCCATCAGTATGGCAACCCAAGAGACCCAGTACTTC
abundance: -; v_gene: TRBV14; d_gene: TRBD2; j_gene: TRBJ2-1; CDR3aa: CASSQGLAVSSYNEQFF; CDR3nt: TGTGCCAGCAGCCAGGGACTAGCGGTTTCCTCCTACAATGAGCAGTTCTTC
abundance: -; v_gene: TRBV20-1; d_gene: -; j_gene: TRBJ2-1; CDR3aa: CSASRGSEQFF; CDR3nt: TGCAGTGCTTCCCGGGGTAGTGAGCAGTTCTTC
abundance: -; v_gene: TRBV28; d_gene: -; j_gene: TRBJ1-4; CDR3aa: CASSLGGATNEKLFF; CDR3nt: TGTGCCAGCAGTTTAGGAGGAGCAACTAATGAAAAACTGTTTTTT
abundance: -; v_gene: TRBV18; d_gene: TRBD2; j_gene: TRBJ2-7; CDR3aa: CASSPRPGASGVSYEQYF; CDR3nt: TGTGCCAGCTCACCACGACCGGGGGCTAGCGGGGTGAGCTACGAGCAGTACTTC
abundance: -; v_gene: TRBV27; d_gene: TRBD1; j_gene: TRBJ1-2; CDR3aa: CASSSQGTGRWDGYTF; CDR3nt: TGTGCCAGCAGTTCCCAGGGGACAGGGCGTTGGGATGGCTACACCTTC
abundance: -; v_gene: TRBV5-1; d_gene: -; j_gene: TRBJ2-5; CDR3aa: CASRVSGQETQYF; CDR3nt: TGCGCCAGCAGGGTTAGCGGACAAGAGACCCAGTACTTC
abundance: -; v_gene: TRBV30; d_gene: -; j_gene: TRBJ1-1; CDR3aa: CAWSVKWGPGTEAFF; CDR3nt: TGTGCCTGGAGTGTAAAATGGGGGCCGGGCACTGAAGCTTTCTTT
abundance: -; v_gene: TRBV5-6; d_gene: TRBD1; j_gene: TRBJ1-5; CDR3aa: CASSADRGLQPQHF; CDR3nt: TGTGCCAGCAGCGCGGACAGGGGGCTTCAGCCCCAGCATTTT
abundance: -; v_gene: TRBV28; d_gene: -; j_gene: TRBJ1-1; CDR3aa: CASSLAGITTEAFF; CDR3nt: TGTGCCAGCAGTTTAGCAGGGATAACTACTGAAGCTTTCTTT
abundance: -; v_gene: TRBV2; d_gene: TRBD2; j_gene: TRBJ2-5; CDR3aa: CASCVGGTGVETQYF; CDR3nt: TGTGCCAGCTGCGTCGGGGGGACGGGGGTAGAGACCCAGTACTTC
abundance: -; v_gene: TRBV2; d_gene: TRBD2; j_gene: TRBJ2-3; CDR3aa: CASSPTSGGFSDTQYF; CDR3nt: TGTGCCAGCAGTCCGACTAGCGGGGGGTTTTCAGATACGCAGTATTTT
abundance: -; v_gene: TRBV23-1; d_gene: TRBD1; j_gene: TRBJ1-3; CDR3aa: CASSRTTTGTEGNTIYF; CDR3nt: TGCGCCAGCAGTCGCACAACCACCGGGACAGAGGGAAACACCATATATTTT
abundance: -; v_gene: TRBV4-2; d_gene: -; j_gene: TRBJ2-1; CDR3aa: CASSQETIARYNEQFF; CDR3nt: TGTGCCAGCAGCCAGGAAACTATAGCCCGCTACAATGAGCAGTTCTTC
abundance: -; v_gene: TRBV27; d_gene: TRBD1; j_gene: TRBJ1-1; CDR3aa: CASSPARTGMNTEAFF; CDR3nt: TGTGCCAGCAGTCCCGCTCGGACAGGAATGAACACTGAAGCTTTCTTT
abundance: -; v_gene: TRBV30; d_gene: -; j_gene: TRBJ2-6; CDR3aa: CAWSLRRAGANVLTF; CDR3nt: TGTGCCTGGAGTCTACGCCGGGCTGGGGCCAACGTCCTGACTTTC
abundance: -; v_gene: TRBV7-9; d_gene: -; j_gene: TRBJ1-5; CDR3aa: CASSLAIGRGADQPQHF; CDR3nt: TGTGCCAGCAGCTTAGCAATAGGCAGGGGTGCAGATCAGCCCCAGCATTTT
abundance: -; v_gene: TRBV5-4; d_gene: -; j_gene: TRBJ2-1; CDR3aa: CASRRQTSAYNEQFF; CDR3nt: TGTGCCAGCAGGCGCCAGACTAGTGCCTACAATGAGCAGTTCTTC
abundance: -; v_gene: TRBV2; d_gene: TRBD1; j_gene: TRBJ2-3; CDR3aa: CATGEALPGGTQYF; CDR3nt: TGTGCCACGGGCGAGGCTCTCCCAGGGGGTACGCAGTATTTT
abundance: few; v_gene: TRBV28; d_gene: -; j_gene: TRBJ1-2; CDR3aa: CASSFRGAGGYTF; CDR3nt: TGTGCCAGCAGTTTTCGGGGGGCCGGTGGCTACACCTTC
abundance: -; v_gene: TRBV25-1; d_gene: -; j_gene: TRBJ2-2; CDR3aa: CASSELPNTGELFF; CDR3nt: TGTGCCAGCAGTGAACTTCCTAACACCGGGGAGCTGTTTTTT
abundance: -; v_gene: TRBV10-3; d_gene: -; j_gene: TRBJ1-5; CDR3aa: CAISQGVSNQPQHF; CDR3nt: TGTGCCATCAGTCAGGGTGTTAGCAATCAGCCCCAGCATTTT
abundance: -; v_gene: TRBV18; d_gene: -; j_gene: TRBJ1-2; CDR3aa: CASSRRTDEGYGYTF; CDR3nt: TGTGCCAGCTCACGTCGGACGGACGAGGGATATGGCTACACCTTC
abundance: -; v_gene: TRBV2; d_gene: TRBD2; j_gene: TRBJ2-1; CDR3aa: CASRRLAGASGNEQFF; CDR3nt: TGTGCCAGCAGACGACTAGCGGGAGCGTCAGGCAATGAGCAGTTCTTC
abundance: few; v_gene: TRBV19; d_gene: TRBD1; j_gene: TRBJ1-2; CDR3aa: CASTSVTGNGYTF; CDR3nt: TGTGCCAGTACCTCCGTGACAGGGAACGGCTACACCTTC
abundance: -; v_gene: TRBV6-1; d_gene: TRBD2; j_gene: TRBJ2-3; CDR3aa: CASSDTSGGGTDTQYF; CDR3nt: TGTGCCAGCAGTGATACTAGCGGGGGCGGGACAGATACGCAGTATTTT
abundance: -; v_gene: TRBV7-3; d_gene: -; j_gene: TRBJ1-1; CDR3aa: CASSSRGTEAFF; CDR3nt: TGTGCCAGCAGCTCACGCGGGACTGAAGCTTTCTTT
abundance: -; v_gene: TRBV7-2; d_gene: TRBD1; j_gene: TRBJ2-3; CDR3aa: CASSGRIDRGADTQYF; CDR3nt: TGTGCCAGCAGCGGCCGTATAGACAGGGGGGCAGATACGCAGTATTTT
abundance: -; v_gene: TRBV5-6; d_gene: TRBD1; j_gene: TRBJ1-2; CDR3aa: CASSLGSPTGRTTAHTF; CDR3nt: TGTGCCAGCAGCTTGGGGTCCCCGACAGGGCGGACAACGGCGCACACCTTC
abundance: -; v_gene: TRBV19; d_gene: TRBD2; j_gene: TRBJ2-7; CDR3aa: CASSIGTSFYEQYF; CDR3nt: TGTGCCAGTAGTATTGGGACTAGCTTCTACGAGCAGTACTTC
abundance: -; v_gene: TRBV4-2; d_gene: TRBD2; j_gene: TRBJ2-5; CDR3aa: CASSQELTSGRQTQYF; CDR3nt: TGTGCCAGCAGCCAAGAACTCACTAGCGGGAGGCAGACCCAGTACTTC
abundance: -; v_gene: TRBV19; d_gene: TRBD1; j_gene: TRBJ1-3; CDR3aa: CASSTTGTGHRNTIYF; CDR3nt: TGTGCCAGTAGTACTACCGGGACAGGGCACAGAAACACCATATATTTT
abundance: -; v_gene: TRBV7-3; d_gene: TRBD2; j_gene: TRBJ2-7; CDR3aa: CASSSGGGRNEQYF; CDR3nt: TGTGCCAGCAGTTCCGGGGGGGGGAGAAACGAGCAGTACTTC
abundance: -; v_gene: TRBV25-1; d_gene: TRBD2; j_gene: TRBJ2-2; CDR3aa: CASSGLAGHRTGELFF; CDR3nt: TGTGCCAGCAGTGGACTAGCGGGCCATCGGACCGGGGAGCTGTTTTTT